These 28 T cell receptor beta chains came from one sample sequenced in a study of metastatic and nonmetastatic thyroid tumors. Each patient went into thyroid surgery without having received any treatment. TCRdb re-clonotyped the PCR reads through MiXCR. The sample yields some 8,000 clones, approximately 44% seen once. Sample: tumor tissue. These receptors came from a male donor with papillary thyroid cancer or a benign thyroid nodule (not recorded which). Some clones in this sample may be carry-over from other donors' samples.

This clone is judged medium-sized. The chain joins TRBV25-1 to TRBJ1-1; D is perhaps TRBD1 (6 bases). Trimming shortened V by 6 bases and J by 2 bases, and 13 bases separated the two germline ends. Germline V lookup: CDR1 MGHDK, CDR2 SYGVNS. The CDR3 consists of 14 residues. The DNA for the CDR3 is TGTGCCAGCAGCCCCGGACAGCTAAACACTGAAGCTTTCTTT. This encodes CASSPGQLNTEAFF.

The CDR3 is CASSDLLAGAGEQYF. The DNA for the CDR3 is TGTGCCAGCAGTGATCTTCTGGCGGGAGCGGGTGAGCAGTACTTC. The chain uses TRBV6-2 or TRBV6-3 and TRBJ2-7; 7 bases agree with TRBD2. Germline loops: CDR1 MNHEY, CDR2 SVGEGT. The CDR3 loop spans 15 amino acids. The J segment lost 7 bases and the V segment lost 5 bases, leaving 14 bases of the junction unmatched.

This clone was seen a handful of times. The chain is built from TRBV6-2 or TRBV6-3 and TRBJ2-7, with 9 bases aligning to TRBD1. Germline-derived CDR1 and CDR2 are MNHEY and SVGEGT. The length of the CDR3 is 14 residues. The ends lost 1 base at V and 10 bases at J; junction bases unmatched: 8. The CDR3 reads CASSYFGQGRHQYF. In DNA form, the CDR3 reads TGTGCCAGCAGTTACTTCGGACAGGGGAGGCATCAGTACTTC.

J is TRBJ2-3 and V is TRBV5-1, with 9 bases matching TRBD1. V dropped 3 bases and J dropped 3; count of bases not matched to a gene: 5. CDR3 size: 15 residues. Germline loops: CDR1 SGHRS, CDR2 YFSETQ. CDR3 in amino acids: CASSSGQGRTDTQYF. DNA of the CDR3: TGCGCCAGCAGCTCCGGACAGGGGAGAACAGATACGCAGTATTTT.

The rearrangement links TRBV11-2 to TRBJ2-7, with TRBD1 matching over 9 bases. From germline, CDR1 is SGHAT and CDR2 FQNNGV. V was clipped by 0 bases and J by 2 bases; unmatched bases: 14. There are 19 residues in the CDR3. The CDR3 region is CASSLDHLARRDRAYEQYF. In nucleotides, the CDR3 is TGTGCCAGCAGCTTAGATCACTTGGCCCGCCGGGACAGGGCCTACGAGCAGTACTTC.

This clone has a handful of counts. A junction boundary mismatches the germline segment, possibly from a read error. As DNA, the CDR3 is TGTGCCAGCCGTTACATCTTACAGAGCAGCAATCAGCCCCAGCATTTT. Translation gives CASRYILQSSNQPQHF. The chain has TRBV6-5 and TRBJ1-5; D unclear. Germline V lookup: CDR1 MNHEY, CDR2 SVGAGI. The length of the CDR3 is 16 residues.

This sequence joins TRBV4-1 and TRBJ2-2; D is uncertain. The V end lost 4 bases, the J end lost 5 bases, and 11 bases lay between the germline ends. The length of the CDR3 is 14 residues. The germline gives CDR1 MGHRA, CDR2 YSYEKL. The CDR3: CASSPPVRTGELFF. As DNA, the CDR3 is TGCGCCAGCAGCCCCCCTGTCAGGACCGGGGAGCTGTTTTTT.

V and J are TRBV20-1 and TRBJ2-7; TRBD2 aligns across 7 bases. The CDR3 runs 12 residues. Germline loops: CDR1 DFQATT, CDR2 SNEGSKA (reference sequence). Written as DNA, the CDR3 is TGCAGCCTCAGGGCGGGGGACTACGAGCAGTACTTC. It is translated as CSLRAGDYEQYF.

This clone came up a few times. V is TRBV6-1 and J is TRBJ1-1; perhaps TRBD1 as D (5 bases). This CDR3 is built from 15 residues. Germline CDR1 is MNHNS and CDR2 is SASEGT. The V end lost 3 bases, the J end lost 0 bases, and 11 bases lay between the germline ends. The CDR3 DNA follows: TGTGCCAGCAGTGAGACAGAACTCATGAACACTGAAGCTTTCTTT. It translates to CASSETELMNTEAFF.

The chain carries TRBV12-3 or TRBV12-4 and TRBJ2-2, with 8 bases identical to TRBD2. V lost 5 bases and J lost 1; bases outside the gene matches: 6. The CDR3 is 16 residues long. The CDR3 DNA sequence: TGTGCCAGCAGTATAGGGGCGGGAGGGAACACCGGGGAGCTGTTTTTT. Translated, it gives CASSIGAGGNTGELFF.

Judged by abundance, this clone is medium-sized. The chain uses TRBV7-6 and TRBJ1-1; D may be TRBD1 (5 bases). Trimming stripped 5 bases from V and 4 bases from J, with 17 bases between. The CDR3 extends over 15 amino acids. The germline gives CDR1 SGHVS, CDR2 FNYEAQ. The CDR3 is CASSPRIGDGTEAFF. CDR3 nucleotide sequence: TGTGCCAGCAGCCCGCGGATAGGGGATGGCACTGAAGCTTTCTTT.

This clone was detected only a few times. This specimen includes other DNA sequences encoding the same CDR3. The chain combines TRBV18 with TRBJ2-1, with no clear D. The ends were cut back, 3 bases at V and 0 bases at J, with 9 bases in the middle. This CDR3 spans 15 amino acids. Germline loops: CDR1 KGHSH, CDR2 LQKENI. The CDR3 DNA reads TGTGCCAGCTCACCTAACATCAGCTCCTACAATGAGCAGTTCTTC. It specifies CASSPNISSYNEQFF. Full variable domain (rest looked up from reference TRBV18 and TRBJ2-1): NAGVMQNPRHLVRRRGQEARLRCSPMKGHSHVYWYRQLPEEGLKFMVYLQKENIIDESGMPKERFSAEFPKEGPSILRIQQVVRGDSAAYFCASSPNISSYNEQFFGPGTRLTVL.

This clone is deemed medium-sized. The chain is built from TRBV28 and TRBJ2-7; 11 nucleotides align to TRBD2. There are 15 residues in the CDR3. V lost 6 bases and J lost 3; bases outside the gene matches: 7. CDR1 is MDHEN and CDR2 is SYDVKM in the germline V gene. CDR3: CASSDSGRALYEQYF. CDR3 nucleotide sequence: TGTGCCAGCAGCGATAGCGGGAGGGCTCTCTACGAGCAGTACTTC.

V usage is TRBV30 and J usage is TRBJ1-2; no clear D gene. The CDR3 has 14 residues. The ends were cut back, 6 bases at V and 1 base at J, with 15 bases in the middle. Germline-derived CDR1 and CDR2 are GTSNPN and SVGIG (reference sequence). The CDR3, as DNA: TGTGCCTGTGAACGGAGCAACGTTAACTATGGCTACACCTTC. Its protein is CACERSNVNYGYTF.

The chain combines TRBV27 with TRBJ2-7; 7 nucleotides match TRBD1. Germline trimming cut 2 bases from V and 3 bases from J; bases unmatched to any gene: 7. CDR1 is MNHEY, CDR2 SMNVEV, per germline (reference sequence). The CDR3 sequence is 15 residues long. The CDR3 DNA is TGTGCCAGCAGTTTAAGTCGGGACAGCAACTACGAGCAGTACTTC. This codes for CASSLSRDSNYEQYF.

V is TRBV11-2 and J is TRBJ1-4, with a weak D call TRBD1 (5 bases). Germline CDR1 SGHAT, CDR2 FQNNGV. V lost 5 bases and J 3 bases, leaving 22 bases between the germline ends. This CDR3 is built from 18 residues. CDR3 loop: CASSRISAGAGANEKLFF. The CDR3, as DNA: TGTGCCAGCAGCCGAATATCGGCCGGGGCCGGAGCTAATGAAAAACTGTTTTTT.

The rearrangement links TRBV7-2 to TRBJ2-7; D might be TRBD2 (6 bases). The V end lost 5 bases, the J end lost 2 bases, and 13 bases lay between the germline ends. Per the germline V gene, CDR1 is SGHTA and CDR2 is FQGNSA. CDR3 length equals 14 residues. The CDR3 sequence: CASSQLAATYEQYF. The CDR3 bases are TGTGCCAGCAGCCAATTAGCGGCAACCTACGAGCAGTACTTC.

This chain joins TRBV4-1 and TRBJ1-4, with a possible D match to TRBD1 (5 bases). CDR3 size: 14 residues. Trimming shortened V by 0 bases and J by 8 bases, and 10 bases separated the two germline ends. Looked up from germline, CDR1 is MGHRA and CDR2 is YSYEKL. The CDR3 sequence: CASSQDRGREKLFF. The CDR3 DNA is TGCGCCAGCAGCCAAGATCGGGGGAGGGAAAAACTGTTTTTT.

This clone was counted only a few times. Compared with germline, one end of the junction differs, possibly owing to a read error. The CDR3 DNA follows: TGTACCAGCAGTGAGACAGTGGATAATTCACCCCTCCACTTT. As protein: CTSSETVDNSPLHF. The chain couples TRBV6-4 to TRBJ1-6, with D maybe TRBD1 (5 bases). The CDR3 spans 14 residues. Per germline, CDR1 MRHNA and CDR2 SNTAGT.

The rearrangement uses TRBV20-1 and TRBJ1-2; D remains unclear. Looked up from germline, CDR1 is DFQATT and CDR2 is SNEGSKA (reference sequence). Trimming took off 5 bases at V and 4 bases at J, with 32 bases between the two ends. This CDR3 has 19 residues. CDR3 residues: CSAYGPEKGRPKGAYGYTF. The CDR3 DNA reads TGCAGTGCTTATGGCCCTGAGAAGGGAAGGCCCAAGGGTGCCTATGGCTACACCTTC.

The count of this clone is one. This sequence joins TRBV11-3 and TRBJ1-1; a possible D gene is TRBD1 (5 bases). This CDR3 is built from 15 residues. The V end was cut by 1 base, the J end by 4 bases, with 13 bases between. Germline lookup yields CDR1 SGHNT and CDR2 YENEEA. This chain's CDR3 is CASSLAGLRGTEAFF. As DNA, the CDR3 is TGTGCCAGCAGCTTAGCCGGCCTAAGGGGCACTGAAGCTTTCTTT.

This clone appeared many times. V and J are TRBV9 and TRBJ1-5; D perhaps matches TRBD1 (6 bases). V dropped 4 bases and J dropped 3 bases, with 14 bases sitting between them. The CDR3 totals 15 residues. Germline-derived CDR1 and CDR2 are SGDLS and YYNGEE. This CDR3 reads CASSLEAGANQPQHF. The CDR3 bases are TGTGCCAGCAGCCTGGAGGCAGGGGCCAATCAGCCCCAGCATTTT.

A word on this clone: Given the absence of the conserved phenylalanine or tryptophan at the CDR3 end, a read error is likely. The DNA is left out, because the CDR3 cannot be placed on it with certainty; the CDR3 is given as TCRdb lists it. V gene TRBV6-1 combines with J gene TRBJ2-2; no check of the table's D call, TRBD1, against the DNA was made. Germline CDR1 MNHNS, CDR2 SASEGT. Both ends counted, the CDR3 spans 16 residues. CDR3 sequence: CASSRSPGTGNGELYV.

In DNA, the CDR3 is TGCAGTGCTAGAGATCTGCAGGGGAACACTGAAGCTTTCTTT. The encoded protein is CSARDLQGNTEAFF. The chain combines TRBV20-1 with TRBJ1-1; TRBD1 might be the D (5 bases). Trimming shortened V by 0 bases and J by 1 base, and 9 bases separated the two germline ends. The germline V gene has CDR1 DFQATT and CDR2 SNEGSKA (reference sequence). The CDR3 has 14 amino acids.

This clone has just a few counts. The V and J genes are TRBV27 and TRBJ1-2, with D unclear. Trimming took off 10 bases at V and 6 bases at J, with 15 bases between the two ends. CDR3 length: 12 amino acids. Looked up from germline, CDR1 is MNHEY and CDR2 is SMNVEV (reference sequence). The CDR3 region has the DNA TGTGCCACCGGGAACCCCGGGAATGGCTACACCTTC. Translating it yields CATGNPGNGYTF.

The chain recombines TRBV4-1 with TRBJ2-7; either TRBD1 or TRBD2 may supply D (6 bases each). This CDR3 is built from 15 residues. From germline, CDR1 is MGHRA and CDR2 YSYEKL. V was cut by 1 base and J by 3 bases, with 13 bases left in between. The CDR3 loop reads CASSQGRGHLYEQYF. CDR3 nucleotide sequence: TGCGCCAGCAGCCAAGGGAGGGGACACCTCTACGAGCAGTACTTC.

Only one count was recorded for this clone. The genes are TRBV7-9 and TRBJ1-2, with D possibly TRBD1 on 5 matching bases. Trimming cost V 6 bases and J 14 bases, with 19 bases left between them. This CDR3 region has 12 residues. Germline V gives CDR1 SEHNR, CDR2 FQNEAQ (reference sequence). The CDR3 bases are TGTGCCAGCAGAGCGGGGCACCCTATCGCTACCTTC. This encodes CASRAGHPIATF.

Comments on this clone: Mismatch with germline at one junction end may stem from a read error. CDR3 in DNA: TGTGCCATCAGCTTACCTGGACTAGCGGGTTGCGAGCAGTACTTC. Protein: CAISLPGLAGCEQYF. The chain employs TRBV11-3 and TRBJ2-7; 11 nucleotides agree with TRBD2. Per germline, CDR1 SGHNT and CDR2 YENEEA. The CDR3 consists of 15 residues.